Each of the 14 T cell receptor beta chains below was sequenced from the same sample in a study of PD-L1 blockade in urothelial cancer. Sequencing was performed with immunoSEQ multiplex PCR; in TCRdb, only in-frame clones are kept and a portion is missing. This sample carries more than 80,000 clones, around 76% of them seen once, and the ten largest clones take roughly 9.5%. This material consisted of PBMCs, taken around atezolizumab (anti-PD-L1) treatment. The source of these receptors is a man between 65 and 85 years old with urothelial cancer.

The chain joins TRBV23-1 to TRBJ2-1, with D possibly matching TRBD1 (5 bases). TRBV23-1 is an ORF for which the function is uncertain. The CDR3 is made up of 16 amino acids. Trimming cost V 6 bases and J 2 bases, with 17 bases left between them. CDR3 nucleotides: TGCGCCAGCAGCCCCAGGGTACAGCCGGCCTACAATGAGCAGTTCTTC. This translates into CASSPRVQPAYNEQFF.

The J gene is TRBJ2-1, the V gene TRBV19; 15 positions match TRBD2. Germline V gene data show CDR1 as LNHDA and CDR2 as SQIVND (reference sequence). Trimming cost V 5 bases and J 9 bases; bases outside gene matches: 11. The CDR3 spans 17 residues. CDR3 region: CASSVGPGLAGGVEQFF. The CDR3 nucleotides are TGTGCCAGTAGTGTCGGACCGGGACTAGCGGGAGGTGTTGAGCAGTTCTTC.

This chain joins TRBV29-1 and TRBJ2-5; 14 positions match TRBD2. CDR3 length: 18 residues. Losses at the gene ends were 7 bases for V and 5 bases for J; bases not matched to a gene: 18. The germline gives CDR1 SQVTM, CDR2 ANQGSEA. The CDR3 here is CSGSVLGTSGSLAETQYF. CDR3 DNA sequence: TGCAGCGGTTCAGTACTCGGGACTAGCGGGAGTTTAGCGGAGACCCAGTACTTC.

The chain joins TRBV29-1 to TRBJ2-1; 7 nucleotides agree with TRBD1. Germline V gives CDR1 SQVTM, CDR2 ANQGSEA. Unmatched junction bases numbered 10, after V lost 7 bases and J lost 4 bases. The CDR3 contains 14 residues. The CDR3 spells CSATSRGQYNEQFF. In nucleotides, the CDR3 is TGCAGCGCTACCTCAAGGGGACAGTACAATGAGCAGTTCTTC.

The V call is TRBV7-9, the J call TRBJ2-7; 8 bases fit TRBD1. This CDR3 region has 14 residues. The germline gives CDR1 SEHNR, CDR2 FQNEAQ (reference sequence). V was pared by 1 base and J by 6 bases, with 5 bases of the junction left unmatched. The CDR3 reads CASSLVQGVGEQYF. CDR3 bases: TGTGCCAGCAGCTTAGTACAGGGGGTTGGCGAGCAGTACTTC. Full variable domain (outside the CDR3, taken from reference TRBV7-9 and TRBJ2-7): DTGVSQNPRHKITKRGQNVTFRCDPISEHNRLYWYRQTLGQGPEFLTYFQNEAQLEKSRLLSDRFSAERPKGSFSTLEIQRTEQGDSAMYLCASSLVQGVGEQYFGPGTRLTVT.

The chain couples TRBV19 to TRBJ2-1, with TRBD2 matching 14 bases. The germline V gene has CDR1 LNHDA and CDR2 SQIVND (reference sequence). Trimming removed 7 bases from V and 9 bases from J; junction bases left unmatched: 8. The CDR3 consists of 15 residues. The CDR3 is CASTPGLAGVGEQFF. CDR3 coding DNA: TGTGCCAGTACCCCGGGACTAGCGGGAGTTGGTGAGCAGTTCTTC. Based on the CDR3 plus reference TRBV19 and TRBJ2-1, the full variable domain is DGGITQSPKYLFRKEGQNVTLSCEQNLNHDAMYWYRQDPGQGLRLIYYSQIVNDFQKGDIAEGYSVSREKKESFPLTVTSAQKNPTAFYLCASTPGLAGVGEQFFGPGTRLTVL.

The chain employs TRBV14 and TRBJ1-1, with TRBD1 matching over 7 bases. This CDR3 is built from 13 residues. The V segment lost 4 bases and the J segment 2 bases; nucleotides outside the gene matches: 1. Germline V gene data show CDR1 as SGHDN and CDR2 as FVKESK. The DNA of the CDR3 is TGTGCCAGCAGCCGGGACAGCAACACTGAAGCTTTCTTT. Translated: CASSRDSNTEAFF.

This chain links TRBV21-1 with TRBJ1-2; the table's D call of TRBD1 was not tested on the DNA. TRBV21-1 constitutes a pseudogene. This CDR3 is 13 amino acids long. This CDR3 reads CASRHRGDYGYTF. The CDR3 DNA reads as TGTGCCAGCAGACACAGGGGCGACTATGGCTACACCTTC.

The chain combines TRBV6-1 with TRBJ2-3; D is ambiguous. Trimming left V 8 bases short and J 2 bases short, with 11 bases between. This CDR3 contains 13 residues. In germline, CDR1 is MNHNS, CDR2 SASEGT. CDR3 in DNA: TGTGCCAGCTGTAGAAGATACACAGATACGCAGTATTTT. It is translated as CASCRRYTDTQYF.

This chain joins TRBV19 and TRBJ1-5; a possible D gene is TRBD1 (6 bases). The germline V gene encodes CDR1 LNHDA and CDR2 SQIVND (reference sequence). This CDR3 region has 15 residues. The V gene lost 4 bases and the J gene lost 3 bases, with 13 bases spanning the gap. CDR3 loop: CASSTPGQINQPQHF. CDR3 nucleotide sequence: TGTGCCAGTAGTACCCCCGGACAGATCAATCAGCCCCAGCATTTT.

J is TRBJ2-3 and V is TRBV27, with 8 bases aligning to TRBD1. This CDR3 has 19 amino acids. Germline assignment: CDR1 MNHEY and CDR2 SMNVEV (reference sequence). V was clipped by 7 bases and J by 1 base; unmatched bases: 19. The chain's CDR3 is CASTARFVSRGLGTDTQYF. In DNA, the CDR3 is TGTGCCAGCACCGCCCGTTTTGTGTCCAGGGGGCTTGGCACAGATACGCAGTATTTT.

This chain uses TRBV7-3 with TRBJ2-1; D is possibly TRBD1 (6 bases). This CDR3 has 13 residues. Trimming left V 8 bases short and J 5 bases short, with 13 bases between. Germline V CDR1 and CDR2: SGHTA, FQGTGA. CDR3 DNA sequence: TGTGCCAGCTCTGTCGGACAGAACAATGAGCAGTTCTTC. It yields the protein CASSVGQNNEQFF.

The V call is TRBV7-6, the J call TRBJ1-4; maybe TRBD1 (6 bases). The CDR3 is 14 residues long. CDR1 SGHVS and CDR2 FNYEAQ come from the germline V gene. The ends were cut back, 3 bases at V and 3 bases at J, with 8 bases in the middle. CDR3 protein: CASSFSGANEKLFF. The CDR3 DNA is TGTGCCAGCAGCTTCTCAGGGGCTAATGAAAAACTGTTTTTT. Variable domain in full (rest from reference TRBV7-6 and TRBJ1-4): GAGVSQSPRYKVTKRGQDVALRCDPISGHVSLYWYRQALGQGPEFLTYFNYEAQQDKSGLPNDRFSAERPEGSISTLTIQRTEQRDSAMYRCASSFSGANEKLFFGSGTQLSVL.

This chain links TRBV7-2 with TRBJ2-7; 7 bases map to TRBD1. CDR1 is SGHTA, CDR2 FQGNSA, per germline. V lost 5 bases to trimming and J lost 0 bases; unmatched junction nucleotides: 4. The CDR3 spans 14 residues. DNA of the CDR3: TGTGCCAGCAGCCTTGACAGGGACTCCTACGAGCAGTACTTC. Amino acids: CASSLDRDSYEQYF.